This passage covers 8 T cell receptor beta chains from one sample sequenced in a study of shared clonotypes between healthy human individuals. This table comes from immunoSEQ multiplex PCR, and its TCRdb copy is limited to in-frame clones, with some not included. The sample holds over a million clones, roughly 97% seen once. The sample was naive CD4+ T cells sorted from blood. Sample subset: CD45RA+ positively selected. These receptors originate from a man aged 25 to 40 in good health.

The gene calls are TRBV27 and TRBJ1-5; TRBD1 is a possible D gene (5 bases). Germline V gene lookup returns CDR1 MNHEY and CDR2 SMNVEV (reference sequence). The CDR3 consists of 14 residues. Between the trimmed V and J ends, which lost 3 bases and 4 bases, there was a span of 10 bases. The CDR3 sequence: CASSFRGSNQPQHF. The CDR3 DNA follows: TGTGCCAGCAGTTTCCGGGGGTCTAATCAGCCCCAGCATTTT.

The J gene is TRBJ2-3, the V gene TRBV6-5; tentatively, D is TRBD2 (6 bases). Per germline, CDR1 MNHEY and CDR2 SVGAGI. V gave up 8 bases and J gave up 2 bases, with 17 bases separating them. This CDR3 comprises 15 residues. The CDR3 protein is CASEPTGGSTDTQYF. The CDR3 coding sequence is TGTGCCAGCGAGCCCACCGGAGGGTCCACAGATACGCAGTATTTT.

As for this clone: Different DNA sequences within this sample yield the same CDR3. As DNA, the CDR3 is TGTGCCAGCAGTCTGGGTGGCGGATCCTACGAGCAGTACTTC. Translated, it gives CASSLGGGSYEQYF. The V call is TRBV28, the J call TRBJ2-7; D is unclear. This CDR3 is 14 amino acids long. The V end was cut by 5 bases, the J end by 1 base, with 12 bases between. Germline CDR1 MDHEN, CDR2 SYDVKM.

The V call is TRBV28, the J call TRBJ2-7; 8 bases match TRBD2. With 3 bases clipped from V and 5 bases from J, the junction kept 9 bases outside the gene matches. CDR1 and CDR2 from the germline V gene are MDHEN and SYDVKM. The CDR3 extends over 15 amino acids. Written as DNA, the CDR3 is TGTGCCAGCAGTTTTCGGGGACTAGGTACTAACGAGCAGTACTTC. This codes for CASSFRGLGTNEQYF.

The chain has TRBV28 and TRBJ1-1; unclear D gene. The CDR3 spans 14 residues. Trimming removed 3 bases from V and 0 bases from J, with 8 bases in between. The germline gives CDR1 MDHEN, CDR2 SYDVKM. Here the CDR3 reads CASSLAVMNTEAFF. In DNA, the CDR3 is TGTGCCAGCAGTTTGGCAGTCATGAACACTGAAGCTTTCTTT.

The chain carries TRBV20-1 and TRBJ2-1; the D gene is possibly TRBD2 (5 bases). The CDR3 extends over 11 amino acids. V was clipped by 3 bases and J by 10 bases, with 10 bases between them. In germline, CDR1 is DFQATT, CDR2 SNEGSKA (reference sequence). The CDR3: CSASLAEEQFF. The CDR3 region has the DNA TGCAGTGCTAGCCTAGCTGAGGAGCAGTTCTTC.

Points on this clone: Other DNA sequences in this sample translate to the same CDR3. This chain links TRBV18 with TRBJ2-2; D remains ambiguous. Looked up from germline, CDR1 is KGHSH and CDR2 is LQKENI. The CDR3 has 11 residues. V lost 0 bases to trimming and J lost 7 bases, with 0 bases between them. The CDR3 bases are TGTGCCAGCTCACCACCCGGGGAGCTGTTTTTT. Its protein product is CASSPPGELFF. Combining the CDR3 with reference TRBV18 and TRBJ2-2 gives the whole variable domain NAGVMQNPRHLVRRRGQEARLRCSPMKGHSHVYWYRQLPEEGLKFMVYLQKENIIDESGMPKERFSAEFPKEGPSILRIQQVVRGDSAAYFCASSPPGELFFGEGSRLTVL.

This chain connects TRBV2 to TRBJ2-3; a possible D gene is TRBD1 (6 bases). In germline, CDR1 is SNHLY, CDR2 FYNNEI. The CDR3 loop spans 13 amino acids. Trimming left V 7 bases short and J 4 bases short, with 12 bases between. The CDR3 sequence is CASIGRGSDTQYF. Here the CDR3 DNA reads TGTGCCAGCATTGGCAGGGGATCAGATACGCAGTATTTT.